These 19 T cell receptor beta chains were all obtained from the same sample, sequenced in a study of T cells in Graves' hyperthyroidism and ophthalmopathy. Template material for amplifying TCR beta CDR3 regions consisted of RNA transcripts. The HTBI set primed first-round TCR CDR3 RT-PCR. TCRdb reanalysed the multiplex PCR reads using MiXCR and keeps one entry per CDR3 protein. The data show 500,000 to 550,000 distinct CDR3 sequences, around 20% seen once. What was sequenced was blood. These TCRs come from a man aged 18 to 30 with Graves' hyperthyroidism.

This clonotype occurred many times. This chain connects TRBV20-1 to TRBJ2-2; 9 bases match TRBD1. The CDR3 runs 13 residues. V shed 8 bases and J 6 bases; nucleotides not matched to a gene: 7. CDR1 and CDR2 from the germline V gene are DFQATT and SNEGSKA (reference sequence). DNA for the CDR3: TGCAGTTCCCCGGACAGGGGATCCGGGGAGCTGTTTTTT. Encoded protein: CSSPDRGSGELFF.

CDR3: CATSRDPGQGFGYTF. The CDR3 DNA sequence: TGTGCCACCAGCAGAGATCCGGGACAGGGGTTTGGCTACACCTTC. The rearrangement links TRBV15 to TRBJ1-2; 10 positions agree with TRBD1. This CDR3 has 15 amino acids. With V trimmed by 0 bases and J by 7 bases, 5 bases remained unmatched. CDR1 is LNHNV and CDR2 is YYDKDF in the germline V gene (reference sequence).

The gene calls are TRBV6-1 and TRBJ2-4; 7 bases fit TRBD2. Germline CDR1 MNHNS, CDR2 SASEGT. With V trimmed by 5 bases and J by 7 bases, 5 bases remained unmatched. This CDR3 is 13 amino acids long. The CDR3 loop reads CASSWGGVNIQYF. The CDR3 DNA is TGTGCCAGCAGTTGGGGGGGGGTGAACATTCAGTACTTC.

The rearrangement links TRBV20-1 to TRBJ1-5; 9 bases line up with TRBD1. This CDR3 has 15 amino acids. The germline CDR1 and CDR2 sequences are DFQATT and SNEGSKA (reference sequence). With V trimmed by 1 base and J by 4 bases, 5 bases remained unmatched. This chain's CDR3 is CSARAPGTGNQPQHF. CDR3 in DNA: TGCAGTGCTAGAGCCCCCGGGACAGGGAATCAGCCCCAGCATTTT.

This clonotype was seen only a few times. The chain uses TRBV6-5 and TRBJ2-7; the D gene is possibly TRBD1 (6 bases). Trimming took off 2 bases at V and 7 bases at J, with 24 bases between the two ends. This CDR3 is built from 17 residues. Germline CDR1 MNHEY, CDR2 SVGAGI. CDR3 coding DNA: TGTGCCAGCAGTTACCCGGGACACTTACTTGGGAAGTCGGAGCAGTACTTC. It encodes CASSYPGHLLGKSEQYF.

This clonotype was seen ten or more times. V gene TRBV7-2 combines with J gene TRBJ2-7; D may be TRBD1 (5 bases). CDR3 length: 15 amino acids. Per germline, CDR1 SGHTA and CDR2 FQGNSA. V lost 1 base, J lost 7 bases, and 17 bases lay in between. The CDR3 DNA reads TGTGCCAGCAGCTTAGAGTCAGGGAACGTTGGGGAGCAGTACTTC. Protein sequence: CASSLESGNVGEQYF.

This clonotype was observed at least ten times. The V gene is TRBV6-5, the J gene TRBJ1-5, with TRBD1 matching over 7 bases. V was pared by 4 bases and J by 7 bases, with 7 bases of the junction left unmatched. Germline V gene lookup returns CDR1 MNHEY and CDR2 SVGAGI. The length of the CDR3 is 14 residues. The CDR3 is CASSSITGAQPQHF. In DNA form, the CDR3 reads TGTGCCAGCAGTTCCATTACAGGGGCCCAGCCCCAGCATTTT.

The gene calls are TRBV12-3 or TRBV12-4 and TRBJ2-2; possibly TRBD1 or TRBD2 for D (5 bases each). The CDR3 has 16 amino acids. V was clipped by 6 bases and J by 2 bases, with 16 bases between them. CDR3 loop: CASSPGHRANTGELFF. In nucleotides, the CDR3 is TGTGCCAGCAGCCCGGGGCATCGGGCCAACACCGGGGAGCTGTTTTTT.

In its sample, this clonotype was seen many times. This rearrangement joins TRBV6-1 to TRBJ2-7, with 14 bases lining up with TRBD2. J was trimmed by 3 bases and V by 1 base; bases with no gene match: 8. The CDR3 spans 18 residues. The germline gives CDR1 MNHNS, CDR2 SASEGT. CDR3 DNA sequence: TGTGCCAGCAGTGAAGGGGCCCGGGGACTAGCGGGGGTCTACGAGCAGTACTTC. Encoded protein: CASSEGARGLAGVYEQYF.

The CDR3 nucleotides are TGTGCCAGCAGTTTGACCGGGACAGAGAACACTGAAGCTTTCTTT. Translation: CASSLTGTENTEAFF. V and J are TRBV12-3 or TRBV12-4 and TRBJ1-1; 7 bases map to TRBD1. V lost 3 bases and J lost 1; bases outside the gene matches: 5. This CDR3 has 15 residues.

The rearrangement uses TRBV27 and TRBJ2-7, with 7 bases that match TRBD2. Germline V gene sequence: CDR1 MNHEY, CDR2 SMNVEV (reference sequence). Unmatched junction bases numbered 8, after V lost 5 bases and J lost 1 base. The CDR3 length is 15 residues. The CDR3 protein is CASSLKASGSYEQYF. CDR3 nucleotide sequence: TGTGCCAGCAGTCTAAAGGCTAGCGGATCCTACGAGCAGTACTTC.

The chain couples TRBV12-3 or TRBV12-4 to TRBJ2-3; D perhaps matches TRBD2 (6 bases). Trimming left V 4 bases short and J 9 bases short, with 14 bases between. This CDR3 is built from 13 residues. As DNA, the CDR3 is TGTGCCAGCAGTTCAACCAGGGAGGAAACGCAGTATTTT. Its translation: CASSSTREETQYF.

The chain uses TRBV10-3 and TRBJ2-7; the D gene could be TRBD1 or TRBD2 (5 bases each). This CDR3 comprises 14 residues. Looked up from germline, CDR1 is ENHRY and CDR2 is SYGVKD. Trimming removed 10 bases at V and 0 bases at J, with 16 bases between. The CDR3: CASHGTPSSYEQYF. The CDR3 DNA follows: TGTGCCAGCCACGGGACGCCCAGCTCCTACGAGCAGTACTTC.

The genes are TRBV11-2 and TRBJ2-2, with 10 bases fitting TRBD2. J lost 2 bases, V lost 1 base, and 4 bases had no gene match. Germline loops: CDR1 SGHAT, CDR2 FQNNGV. The CDR3 runs to 17 residues. The CDR3 reads CASSLVLAGRNTGELFF. In DNA form, the CDR3 reads TGTGCCAGCAGCTTAGTACTAGCGGGGCGAAACACCGGGGAGCTGTTTTTT.

In this sample, this clonotype turned up a few times. This chain connects TRBV9 to TRBJ2-7; 11 bases fit TRBD1. The CDR3 loop spans 15 amino acids. Germline V gene lookup returns CDR1 SGDLS and CDR2 YYNGEE. Losses at the gene ends were 2 bases for V and 6 bases for J; bases not matched to a gene: 7. The CDR3 DNA is TGTGCCAGCAGCGTTGGGGGGACAGGGGGATCCGAGCAGTACTTC. Its translation is CASSVGGTGGSEQYF.

J is TRBJ2-4 and V is TRBV5-1; D may be TRBD1 or TRBD2 (5 bases each). CDR3 length: 14 residues. Germline V gene data show CDR1 as SGHRS and CDR2 as YFSETQ. V gave up 0 bases and J gave up 5 bases, with 9 bases separating them. The chain's CDR3 is CASSLGQGENIQYF. CDR3 nucleotide sequence: TGCGCCAGCAGCTTGGGTCAGGGAGAAAACATTCAGTACTTC.

Of note for this clonotype: The junction shows a germline mismatch at one end, possibly a read error. This chain links TRBV28 with TRBJ2-7; D tentatively fits TRBD1 or TRBD2 (7 bases each). Germline V gives CDR1 MDHEN, CDR2 SYDVKM. The CDR3 is 13 amino acids. The CDR3 reads CASSPFPGGGSTF. CDR3 sequence (DNA): TGTGCCAGCAGTCCCTTTCCAGGGGGGGGTTCAACCTTC.

This chain joins TRBV11-3 and TRBJ2-5, with TRBD2 identical over 7 bases. Losses at the gene ends were 8 bases for V and 6 bases for J; bases not matched to a gene: 21. The length of the CDR3 is 17 residues. Germline-derived CDR1 and CDR2 are SGHNT and YENEEA. In DNA, the CDR3 is TGTGCCAGCCGCCCTATTGGGGCTAGCGGACTTGGGAAGACCCAGTACTTC. This sequence encodes CASRPIGASGLGKTQYF. Based on the CDR3 plus reference TRBV11-3 and TRBJ2-5, the full variable domain is EAGVVQSPRYKIIEKKQPVAFWCNPISGHNTLYWYLQNLGQGPELLIRYENEEAVDDSQLPKDRFSAERLKGVDSTLKIQPAELGDSAVYLCASRPIGASGLGKTQYFGPGTRLLVL.

This sequence joins TRBV5-1 and TRBJ1-1; D is unresolved. V lost 0 bases and J lost 6, with 12 bases in between. CDR3 length equals 14 residues. Germline V lookup: CDR1 SGHRS, CDR2 YFSETQ. The DNA of the CDR3 is TGCGCCAGCAGCTTGGCCAGCCCGGGTTCTGAAGCTTTCTTT. Translating it yields CASSLASPGSEAFF. Full variable domain (remainder filled in from reference TRBV5-1 and TRBJ1-1): KAGVTQTPRYLIKTRGQQVTLSCSPISGHRSVSWYQQTPGQGLQFLFEYFSETQRNKGNFPGRFSGRQFSNSRSEMNVSTLELGDSALYLCASSLASPGSEAFFGQGTRLTVV.